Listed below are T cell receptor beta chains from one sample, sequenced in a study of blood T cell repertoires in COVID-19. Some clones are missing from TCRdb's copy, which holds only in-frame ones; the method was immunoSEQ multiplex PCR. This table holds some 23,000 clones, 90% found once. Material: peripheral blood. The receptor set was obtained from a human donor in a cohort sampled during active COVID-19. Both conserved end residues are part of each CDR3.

CAGSKIGYGYTF	TRBV2	TRBJ1-2	12
CASSQATGEQYF	TRBV3-1/TRBV3-2	TRBJ2-7	12
CASSQGALAANTDTQYF	TRBV4-3	TRBJ2-3	17
CSASSGVEAFF	TRBV20-1	TRBJ1-1	11
CASSRGAFMGTNEKLFF	TRBV18	TRBJ1-4	17
CASSLRRTEAFF	TRBV7-8	TRBJ1-1	12
CASSREGNEQFF	TRBV5-1	TRBJ2-1	12
CASSSGQGVGDTQYF	TRBV11-3	TRBJ2-3	15
CASTYRVNEKLFF	TRBV27	TRBJ1-4	13
CASSTRVENYGYTF	TRBV6-5	TRBJ1-2	14
CASSPGRDRGKREQYF	TRBV18	TRBJ2-7	16
CASSLGEHSSHYTF	TRBV7-2	TRBJ1-2	14
CASSLISPEAFF	TRBV7-9	TRBJ1-1	12
CASSIIREGQPQHF	TRBV19	TRBJ1-5	14
CAISDRDRGTSGNTIYF	TRBV10-3	TRBJ1-3	17
CASSVKGGEKLFF	TRBV25-1	TRBJ1-4	13
CASSVTAGSETGELFF	TRBV9	TRBJ2-2	16
CASSPGQGGAEAFF	TRBV5-1	TRBJ1-1	14
CASTQWDTYRIIYGYTF	TRBV19	TRBJ1-2	17
CASSLQGRSNQPQHF	TRBV19	TRBJ1-5	15
CASSLDGTVGDTQYF	TRBV5-1	TRBJ2-3	15
CASSRNGDQETQYF	TRBV5-1	TRBJ2-5	14
CASRVGGNTEAFF	TRBV5-1	TRBJ1-1	13
CASSVKTLLKNYEQYF	TRBV10-2	TRBJ2-7	16
CASSPIRQGAHTNYGYTF	TRBV18	TRBJ1-2	18
CAISETDSRHTF	TRBV10-3	TRBJ1-2	12
CASSLGGKPYEQYF	TRBV7-9	TRBJ2-7	14